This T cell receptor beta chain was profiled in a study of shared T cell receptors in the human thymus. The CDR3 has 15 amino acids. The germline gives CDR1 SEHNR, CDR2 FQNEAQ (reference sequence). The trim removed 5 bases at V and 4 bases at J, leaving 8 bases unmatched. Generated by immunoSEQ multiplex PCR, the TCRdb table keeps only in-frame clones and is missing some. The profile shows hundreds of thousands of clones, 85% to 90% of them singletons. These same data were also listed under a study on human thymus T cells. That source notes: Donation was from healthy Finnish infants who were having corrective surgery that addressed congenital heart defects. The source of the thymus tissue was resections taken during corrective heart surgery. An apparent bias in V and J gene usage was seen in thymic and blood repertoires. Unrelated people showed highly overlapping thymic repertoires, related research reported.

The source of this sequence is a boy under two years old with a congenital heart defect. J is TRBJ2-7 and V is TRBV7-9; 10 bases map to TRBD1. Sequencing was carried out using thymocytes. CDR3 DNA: TGTGCCAGCAGCCTCAGGGGGACAGGGGAATACGAGCAGTACTTC. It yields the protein CASSLRGTGEYEQYF.